This passage covers 29 T cell receptor beta chains from one sample sequenced in a study of shared clonotypes between healthy human individuals. The protocol was immunoSEQ multiplex PCR, while the TCRdb copy is restricted to in-frame clones and leaves out a portion. The sample shows hundreds of thousands of clones, about 96% of them seen only once. Sequencing was carried out using naive CD4+ T cells sorted from blood. Subset: CD45RA+ positively selected. Receptors were obtained from a woman in her twenties or thirties in good health.

This chain uses TRBV5-1 with TRBJ2-1; D unclear. V was pared by 4 bases and J by 5 bases, with 10 bases between. Germline V lookup: CDR1 SGHRS, CDR2 YFSETQ. CDR3 size: 13 residues. CDR3 amino acids: CASSLGFNNEQFF. CDR3 in DNA: TGCGCCAGCAGCCTGGGGTTTAACAATGAGCAGTTCTTC.

The V and J genes are TRBV9 and TRBJ2-1, with 7 bases aligning to TRBD1. The CDR3 is made up of 16 amino acids. V lost 4 bases to trimming and J lost 5 bases; unmatched junction nucleotides: 12. From germline, CDR1 is SGDLS and CDR2 YYNGEE. DNA of the CDR3: TGTGCCAGCAGCAAGACCGGGACAGCTCCCAACAATGAGCAGTTCTTC. This sequence encodes CASSKTGTAPNNEQFF.

This chain connects TRBV19 to TRBJ2-7; 7 nucleotides agree with TRBD1. The V gene's germline CDR1 is LNHDA and CDR2 SQIVND (reference sequence). The V segment lost 1 base and the J segment 2 bases; nucleotides outside the gene matches: 2. This CDR3 is built from 14 residues. Here the CDR3 reads CASSIVGTAYEQYF. The CDR3, as DNA: TGTGCCAGTAGTATAGTAGGGACAGCCTACGAGCAGTACTTC.

V gene TRBV28 combines with J gene TRBJ2-1; D not resolved. Germline V lookup: CDR1 MDHEN, CDR2 SYDVKM. The CDR3 spans 12 residues. The ends were cut back, 1 base at V and 5 bases at J, with 3 bases in the middle. The CDR3 reads CASSLLDNEQFF. CDR3 in DNA: TGTGCCAGCAGTTTATTAGACAATGAGCAGTTCTTC.

The J gene is TRBJ1-5, the V gene TRBV19; 12 positions match TRBD1. Per the germline V gene, CDR1 is LNHDA and CDR2 is SQIVND (reference sequence). With 4 bases clipped from V and 6 bases from J, the junction kept 10 bases outside the gene matches. The CDR3 sequence is 17 residues long. Here the CDR3 reads CASSTGTGGELSQPQHF. CDR3 DNA sequence: TGTGCCAGTAGTACCGGGACAGGGGGCGAGCTGTCTCAGCCCCAGCATTTT.

In the case of this clone: Other DNA variants within this sample encode the same CDR3. The chain recombines TRBV27 with TRBJ1-5, with 9 positions matching TRBD1. The J segment lost 2 bases and the V segment lost 6 bases, leaving 5 bases of the junction unmatched. The length of the CDR3 is 15 residues. Germline V gene lookup returns CDR1 MNHEY and CDR2 SMNVEV (reference sequence). The CDR3, as DNA: TGTGCCAGCAGCCTAACAGGGGGCCGCAATCAGCCCCAGCATTTT. This translates into CASSLTGGRNQPQHF.

The chain recombines TRBV6-5 with TRBJ1-2, with a weak D call TRBD1 (5 bases). The V end lost 5 bases, the J end lost 5 bases, and 18 bases lay between the germline ends. The CDR3 sequence is 15 residues long. From germline, CDR1 is MNHEY and CDR2 SVGAGI. The DNA for the CDR3 is TGTGCCAGCAGTGCCCCTGGGACTGGGGGTTATGGCTACACCTTC. Encoded protein: CASSAPGTGGYGYTF.

V gene TRBV6-1 combines with J gene TRBJ2-3; 11 nucleotides line up with TRBD1. In germline, CDR1 is MNHNS, CDR2 SASEGT. The CDR3 is 18 residues long. After removal of 3 bases from V and 4 bases from J, the junction contained 12 bases not matched to a gene. The CDR3 DNA follows: TGTGCCAGCAGTGACAACCGACGGACAGGGGGCATTGCAGATACGCAGTATTTT. Amino acid sequence: CASSDNRRTGGIADTQYF.

The chain employs TRBV27 and TRBJ1-2; D gene unclear. V dropped 7 bases and J dropped 7 bases, with 25 bases sitting between them. Germline-derived CDR1 and CDR2 are MNHEY and SMNVEV (reference sequence). The CDR3 runs to 16 residues. CDR3 in amino acids: CASMIRGSSFRSGYTF. DNA of the CDR3: TGTGCCAGCATGATTCGGGGTTCGTCTTTCAGGAGTGGCTACACCTTC.

The chain links TRBV29-1 to TRBJ1-2, with a possible D match to TRBD1 (6 bases). V shed 5 bases and J shed 0 bases, with 13 bases lying between them. CDR1 SQVTM and CDR2 ANQGSEA come from the germline V gene. This CDR3 comprises 14 residues. This CDR3 is CSVRQGQTNYGYTF. CDR3 DNA sequence: TGCAGCGTTAGACAAGGACAGACTAACTATGGCTACACCTTC.

The V gene is TRBV4-1, the J gene TRBJ1-2; TRBD1 agrees at 8 bases. CDR1 and CDR2 from the germline V gene are MGHRA and YSYEKL. V was clipped by 4 bases and J by 0 bases; unmatched bases: 13. The length of the CDR3 is 18 residues. Here the CDR3 reads CASSLRVRTGTTNYGYTF. DNA of the CDR3: TGCGCCAGCAGCCTACGAGTCAGGACAGGGACTACTAACTATGGCTACACCTTC.

The chain uses TRBV5-1 and TRBJ2-1; 9 positions match TRBD1. The CDR3 loop spans 17 amino acids. From germline, CDR1 is SGHRS and CDR2 YFSETQ. The V and J ends lost 1 base and 12 bases, in that order; junction bases with no gene match: 17. The CDR3 reads CASSLNLRDRERLRQFF. In nucleotides, the CDR3 is TGCGCCAGCAGCTTGAACCTCCGGGACAGGGAACGATTACGGCAGTTCTTC.

This rearrangement joins TRBV27 to TRBJ1-4, with TRBD1 matching over 7 bases. Germline CDR1 and CDR2: MNHEY and SMNVEV (reference sequence). J gave up 2 bases and V 8 bases, and 8 bases lay outside the gene matches. CDR3 length: 15 residues. CDR3 loop: CASSRRGRTNEKLFF. Written as DNA, the CDR3 is TGTGCCAGCTCTCGGAGGGGGCGGACTAATGAAAAACTGTTTTTT.

The chain recombines TRBV28 with TRBJ1-2; possible D gene TRBD1, 6 bases. The CDR3 is 14 amino acids. The germline V gene encodes CDR1 MDHEN and CDR2 SYDVKM. V dropped 10 bases and J dropped 6 bases, with 21 bases sitting between them. The chain's CDR3 is CATQRGGGRDGYTF. The CDR3 coding sequence is TGTGCCACCCAGCGAGGAGGGGGAAGGGATGGCTACACCTTC.

The chain is built from TRBV5-1 and TRBJ1-1, with TRBD1 matching 11 bases. J lost 1 base, V lost 3 bases, and 5 bases had no gene match. This CDR3 contains 16 residues. Germline CDR1 SGHRS, CDR2 YFSETQ. Here the CDR3 reads CASSSPGTGGNTEAFF. CDR3 DNA: TGCGCCAGCAGCTCCCCCGGGACAGGGGGGAACACTGAAGCTTTCTTT.

V is TRBV5-8 and J is TRBJ2-6, with unresolved D. The V end was cut by 2 bases, the J end by 0 bases, with 3 bases between. CDR1 SGHTS and CDR2 YDEGEE come from the germline V gene. The CDR3 is 14 residues long. The CDR3: CASSLASGANVLTF. The CDR3 DNA sequence: TGTGCCAGCAGCTTAGCCTCTGGGGCCAACGTCCTGACTTTC.

The chain has TRBV11-2 and TRBJ2-7; D is perhaps TRBD1 or TRBD2 (5 bases each). V was clipped by 6 bases and J by 3 bases, with 21 bases between them. The CDR3 loop spans 16 amino acids. Germline CDR1 is SGHAT and CDR2 is FQNNGV. The CDR3 region is CASSLFPPGPSYEQYF. CDR3 coding DNA: TGTGCCAGCAGTCTTTTCCCTCCGGGGCCTAGCTACGAGCAGTACTTC.

The V call is TRBV27, the J call TRBJ1-1; D gene unclear. The CDR3 is made up of 14 amino acids. Germline V gene sequence: CDR1 MNHEY, CDR2 SMNVEV (reference sequence). V was pared by 6 bases and J by 0 bases, with 11 bases between. The CDR3: CASSPRVMNTEAFF. CDR3 in DNA: TGTGCCAGCAGCCCTAGGGTCATGAACACTGAAGCTTTCTTT.

This clone has just one count. The V and J genes are TRBV5-1 and TRBJ2-5; 9 bases are shared with TRBD2. The DNA end is a closer match to TRBJ2-7, so the J assignment may be wrong. The CDR3 has 15 amino acids. Germline V gene sequence: CDR1 SGHRS, CDR2 YFSETQ. CDR3 bases: TGCGCCAGCAGGTTAGCGGGAGACAACTCCTACGAGCAGTACTTC. Amino acids: CASRLAGDNSYEQYF.

J is TRBJ1-4 and V is TRBV7-8; D is unclear. Trimming took off 5 bases at V and 5 bases at J, with 12 bases between the two ends. CDR3 size: 14 residues. CDR1 and CDR2 from the germline V gene are SGHVS and FQNEAQ. CDR3 sequence (DNA): TGTGCCAGCAGCCCTAGTAGGCAGAATGAAAAACTGTTTTTT. This gives the protein CASSPSRQNEKLFF.

This chain joins TRBV2 and TRBJ2-7, with 7 bases aligning to TRBD1. J was trimmed by 0 bases and V by 6 bases; bases with no gene match: 8. The CDR3 consists of 15 residues. Looked up from germline, CDR1 is SNHLY and CDR2 is FYNNEI. The CDR3 DNA is TGTGCCAGCAGGGGGAGACAGGGAAGCTCCTACGAGCAGTACTTC. It codes for CASRGRQGSSYEQYF.

The chain links TRBV28 to TRBJ1-5; no clear D gene. There are 18 residues in the CDR3. The V end lost 1 base, the J end lost 2 bases, and 18 bases lay between the germline ends. Germline-derived CDR1 and CDR2 are MDHEN and SYDVKM. DNA for the CDR3: TGTGCCAGCAGTTTATACCAGGACCTTCCCGGAGGCAATCAGCCCCAGCATTTT. Translation gives CASSLYQDLPGGNQPQHF.

This clone occurred once. This rearrangement joins TRBV27 to TRBJ2-2; TRBD1 aligns across 7 bases. The ends lost 6 bases at V and 7 bases at J; junction bases unmatched: 5. The CDR3 length is 13 residues. The germline V gene has CDR1 MNHEY and CDR2 SMNVEV (reference sequence). CDR3 loop: CASRDRRVGELFF. Here the CDR3 DNA reads TGTGCCAGCAGGGACAGGCGGGTCGGGGAGCTGTTTTTT.

In its sample, this clone was seen once. The V gene is TRBV6-5, the J gene TRBJ2-7, with D tentatively TRBD1 or TRBD2 (5 bases each). This CDR3 has 15 residues. V was clipped by 8 bases and J by 6 bases, with 23 bases between them. From germline, CDR1 is MNHEY and CDR2 SVGAGI. The CDR3 DNA is TGTGCCAGCTCTATGGGGCGGGCTCTCTCGGGCGAGCAGTACTTC. It is translated as CASSMGRALSGEQYF.

This chain connects TRBV5-1 to TRBJ2-1, with D possibly being TRBD2 (6 bases). The germline CDR1 and CDR2 sequences are SGHRS and YFSETQ. V was cut by 1 base and J by 8 bases, with 10 bases left in between. The CDR3 has 13 residues. CDR3 sequence reads: CASSLTSRDEQFF. The CDR3 DNA reads TGCGCCAGCAGCTTGACTAGCCGTGATGAGCAGTTCTTC.

J is TRBJ2-7 and V is TRBV28; 13 bases are shared with TRBD2. Germline assignment: CDR1 MDHEN and CDR2 SYDVKM. This CDR3 has 17 residues. Trimming cost V 5 bases and J 3 bases; bases outside gene matches: 10. This CDR3 reads CASSPILAGGESYEQYF. In DNA, the CDR3 is TGTGCCAGCAGTCCGATACTAGCGGGAGGGGAAAGCTACGAGCAGTACTTC.

V is TRBV27 and J is TRBJ1-2; D is possibly TRBD1 (6 bases). This CDR3 comprises 14 residues. With 5 bases removed from V and 8 bases from J, the gap between germline ends came to 18 bases. CDR1 is MNHEY and CDR2 is SMNVEV in the germline V gene (reference sequence). The DNA of the CDR3 is TGTGCCAGCAGTCCATGGGGGGCGGTTCAGGGCTACACCTTC. This translates into CASSPWGAVQGYTF.

The gene calls are TRBV11-2 and TRBJ2-2, with D possibly being TRBD2 (5 bases). The CDR3 covers 14 residues. Germline CDR1 is SGHAT and CDR2 is FQNNGV. V lost 0 bases to trimming and J lost 8 bases, with 10 bases between them. DNA of the CDR3: TGTGCCAGCAGCTTAGATAGAGGGTCAGGGGAGCTGTTTTTT. The encoded protein is CASSLDRGSGELFF.

The V call is TRBV2, the J call TRBJ1-4, with TRBD1 identical over 7 bases. Germline V gene lookup returns CDR1 SNHLY and CDR2 FYNNEI. Unmatched junction bases numbered 10, after V lost 7 bases and J lost 8 bases. The length of the CDR3 is 14 residues. CDR3 DNA sequence: TGTGCCAGCAACACAGGGGCGGTTTTGGAAAAACTGTTTTTT. Translated: CASNTGAVLEKLFF.